There are many counts of the clone carrying this TCR beta chain. Its matching antigen is unknown. This sample is part of a study of CD8+CD57+ T cells in acquired aplastic anemia. Germline values: CDR1 SNHLY, CDR2 FYNNEI. Trimming took 1 base from V and 0 from J, leaving 7 bases between them. The CDR3 runs to 15 residues. Whole-study findings and limits: Shared by patients and controls, approximately 28 CD8+ CDR3s were abundant in patients.

TCR beta VDJ combinations and CDR3 sequences were profiled from genomic DNA. TCRdb passed the reads through MiXCR, listing each CDR3 protein once. The table has roughly 170,000 distinct CDR3 sequences, under 75% seen once. The origin of this receptor is a human donor in good health. Sequenced: sorted CD4+, CD8+, or CD8+CD57+ T cells (not recorded which) from PBMCs. This chain uses TRBV2 with TRBJ2-1; D is uncertain. The CDR3 DNA follows: TGTGCCAGCAGTGAAGTGGGCGCCTCCTACAATGAGCAGTTCTTC. This codes for CASSEVGASYNEQFF.